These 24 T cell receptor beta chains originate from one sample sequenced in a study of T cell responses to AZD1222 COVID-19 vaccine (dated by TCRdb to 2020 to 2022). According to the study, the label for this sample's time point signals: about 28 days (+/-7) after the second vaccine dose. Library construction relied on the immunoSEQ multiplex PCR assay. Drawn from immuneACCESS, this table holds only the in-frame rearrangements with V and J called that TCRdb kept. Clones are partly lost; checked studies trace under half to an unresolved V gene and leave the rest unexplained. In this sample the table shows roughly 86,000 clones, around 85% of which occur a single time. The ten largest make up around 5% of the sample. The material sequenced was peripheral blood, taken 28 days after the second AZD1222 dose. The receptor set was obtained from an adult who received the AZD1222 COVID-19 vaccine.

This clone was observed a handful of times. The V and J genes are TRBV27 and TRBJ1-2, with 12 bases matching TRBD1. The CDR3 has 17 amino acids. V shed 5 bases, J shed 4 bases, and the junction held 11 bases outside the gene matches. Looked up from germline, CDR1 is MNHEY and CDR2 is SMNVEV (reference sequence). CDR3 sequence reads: CASSPGGQGAWGYGYTF. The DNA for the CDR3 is TGTGCCAGCAGTCCCGGGGGACAGGGGGCGTGGGGCTATGGCTACACCTTC.

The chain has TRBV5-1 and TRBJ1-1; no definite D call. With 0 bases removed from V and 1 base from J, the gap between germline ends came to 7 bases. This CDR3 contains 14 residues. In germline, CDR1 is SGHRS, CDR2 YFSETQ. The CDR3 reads CASSLAGENTEAFF. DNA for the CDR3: TGCGCCAGCAGCTTGGCTGGGGAGAACACTGAAGCTTTCTTT.

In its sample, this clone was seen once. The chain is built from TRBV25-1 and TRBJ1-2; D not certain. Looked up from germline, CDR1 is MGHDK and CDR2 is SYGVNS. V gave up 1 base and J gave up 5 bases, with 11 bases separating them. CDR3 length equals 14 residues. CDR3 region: CASSEFPGPYGYTF. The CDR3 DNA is TGTGCCAGCAGTGAATTTCCAGGTCCGTATGGCTACACCTTC.

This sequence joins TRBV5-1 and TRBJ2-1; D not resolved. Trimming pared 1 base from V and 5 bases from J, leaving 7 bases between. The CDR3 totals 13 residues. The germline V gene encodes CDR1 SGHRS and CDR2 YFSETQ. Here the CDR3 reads CASSLKANNEQFF. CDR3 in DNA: TGCGCCAGCAGCTTGAAGGCCAACAATGAGCAGTTCTTC. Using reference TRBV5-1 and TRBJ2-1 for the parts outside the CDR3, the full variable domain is KAGVTQTPRYLIKTRGQQVTLSCSPISGHRSVSWYQQTPGQGLQFLFEYFSETQRNKGNFPGRFSGRQFSNSRSEMNVSTLELGDSALYLCASSLKANNEQFFGPGTRLTVL.

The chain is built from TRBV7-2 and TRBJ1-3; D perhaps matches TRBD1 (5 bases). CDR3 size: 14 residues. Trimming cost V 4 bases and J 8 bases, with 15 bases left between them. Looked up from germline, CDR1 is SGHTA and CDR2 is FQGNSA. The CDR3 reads CASSWGDSGDTIYF. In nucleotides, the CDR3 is TGTGCCAGCAGCTGGGGGGACTCCGGCGACACCATATATTTT. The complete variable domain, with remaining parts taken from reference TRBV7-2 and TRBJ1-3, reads GAGVSQSPSNKVTEKGKDVELRCDPISGHTALYWYRQSLGQGLEFLIYFQGNSAPDKSGLPSDRFSAERTGGSVSTLTIQRTQQEDSAVYLCASSWGDSGDTIYFGEGSWLTVV.

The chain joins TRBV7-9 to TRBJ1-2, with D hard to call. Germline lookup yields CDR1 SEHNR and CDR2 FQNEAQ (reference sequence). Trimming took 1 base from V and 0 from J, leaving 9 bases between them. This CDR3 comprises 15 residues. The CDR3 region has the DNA TGTGCCAGCAGCTTAGGGTCCGGCCCTAACTATGGCTACACCTTC. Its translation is CASSLGSGPNYGYTF.

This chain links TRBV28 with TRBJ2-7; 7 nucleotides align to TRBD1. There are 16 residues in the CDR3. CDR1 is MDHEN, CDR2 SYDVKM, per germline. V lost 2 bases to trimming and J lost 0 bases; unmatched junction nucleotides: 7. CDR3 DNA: TGTGCCAGCAGTTTAGTTTGGGACAGCGACTCCTACGAGCAGTACTTC. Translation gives CASSLVWDSDSYEQYF.

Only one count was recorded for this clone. CDR3 residues: CASSLGGAAVYSNQPQHF. The CDR3, as DNA: TGTGCCAGCAGCTTAGGCGGAGCCGCCGTTTATAGCAATCAGCCCCAGCATTTT. The chain employs TRBV7-8 and TRBJ1-5; D is undetermined. Trimming stripped 1 base from V and 0 bases from J, with 16 bases between. The CDR3 is 18 residues long. The germline CDR1 and CDR2 sequences are SGHVS and FQNEAQ.

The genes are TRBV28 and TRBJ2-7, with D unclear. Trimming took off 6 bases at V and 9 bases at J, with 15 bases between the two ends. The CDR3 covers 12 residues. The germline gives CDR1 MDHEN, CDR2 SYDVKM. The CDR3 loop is CASRGTTFAQYF. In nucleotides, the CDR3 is TGTGCCAGCAGAGGTACAACTTTTGCGCAGTACTTC.

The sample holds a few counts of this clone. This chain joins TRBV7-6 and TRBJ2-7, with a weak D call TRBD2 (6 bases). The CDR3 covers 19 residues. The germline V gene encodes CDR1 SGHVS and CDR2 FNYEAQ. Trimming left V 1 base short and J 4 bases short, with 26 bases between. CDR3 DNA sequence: TGTGCCAGCAGCTTAGGGGCGGGAAGTAATACTAGAAGGGTTTACGAGCAGTACTTC. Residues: CASSLGAGSNTRRVYEQYF.

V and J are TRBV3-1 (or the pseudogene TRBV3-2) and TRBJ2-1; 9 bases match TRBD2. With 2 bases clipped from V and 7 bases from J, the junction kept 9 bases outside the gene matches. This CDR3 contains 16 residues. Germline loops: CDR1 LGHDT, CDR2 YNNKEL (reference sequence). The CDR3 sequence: CASSQLGGGAWNEQFF. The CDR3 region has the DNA TGTGCCAGCAGCCAACTCGGCGGGGGGGCCTGGAATGAGCAGTTCTTC.

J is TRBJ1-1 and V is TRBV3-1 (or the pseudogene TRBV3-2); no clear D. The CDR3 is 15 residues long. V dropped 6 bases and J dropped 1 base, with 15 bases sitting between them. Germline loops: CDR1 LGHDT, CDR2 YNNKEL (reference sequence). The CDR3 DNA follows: TGTGCCAGCAGGCCTAGGGCAGGTAGGAACACTGAAGCTTTCTTT. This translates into CASRPRAGRNTEAFF.

CDR3 DNA sequence: TGTGCCAGCAGTTTATCGGTTGGGGACAGGGACTCCTACGAGCAGTACTTC. It is translated as CASSLSVGDRDSYEQYF. This sequence joins TRBV27 and TRBJ2-7; 9 bases align to TRBD1. This CDR3 spans 17 amino acids. J gave up 0 bases and V 0 bases, and 6 bases lay outside the gene matches. Per the germline V gene, CDR1 is MNHEY and CDR2 is SMNVEV (reference sequence).

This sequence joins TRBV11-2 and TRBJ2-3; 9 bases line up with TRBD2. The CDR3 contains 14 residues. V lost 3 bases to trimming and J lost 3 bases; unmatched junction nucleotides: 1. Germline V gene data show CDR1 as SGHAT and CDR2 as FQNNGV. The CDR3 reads CASSFTSGTDTQYF. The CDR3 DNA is TGTGCCAGCAGCTTTACTAGCGGGACAGATACGCAGTATTTT.

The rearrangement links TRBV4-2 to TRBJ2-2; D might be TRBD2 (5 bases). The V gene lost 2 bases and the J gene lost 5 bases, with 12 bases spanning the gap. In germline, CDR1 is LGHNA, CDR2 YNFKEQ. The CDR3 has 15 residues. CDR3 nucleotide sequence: TGTGCCAGCAGCCAAACTCAGAGCGGAACCGGGGAGCTGTTTTTT. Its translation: CASSQTQSGTGELFF.

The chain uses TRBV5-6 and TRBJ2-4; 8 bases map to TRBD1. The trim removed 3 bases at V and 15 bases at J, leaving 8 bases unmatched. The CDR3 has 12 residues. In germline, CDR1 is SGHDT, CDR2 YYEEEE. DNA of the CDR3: TGTGCCAGCAGCTCGGACAGGGCGGAGCTGTACTTC. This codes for CASSSDRAELYF.

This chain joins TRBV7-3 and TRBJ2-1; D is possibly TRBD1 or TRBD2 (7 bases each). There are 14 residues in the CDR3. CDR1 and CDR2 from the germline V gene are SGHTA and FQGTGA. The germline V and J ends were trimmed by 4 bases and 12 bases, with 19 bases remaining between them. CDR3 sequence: CASSSSSGTEGQFF. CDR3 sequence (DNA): TGTGCCAGCAGCTCCTCAAGCGGGACAGAAGGGCAGTTCTTC.

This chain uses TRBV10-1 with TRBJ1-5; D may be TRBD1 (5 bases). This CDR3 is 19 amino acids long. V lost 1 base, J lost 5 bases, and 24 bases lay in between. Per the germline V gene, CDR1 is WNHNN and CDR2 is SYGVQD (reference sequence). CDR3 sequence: CASSEFSQVWWTTHQPQHF. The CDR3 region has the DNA TGCGCCAGCAGTGAGTTTTCCCAGGTTTGGTGGACAACTCATCAGCCCCAGCATTTT.

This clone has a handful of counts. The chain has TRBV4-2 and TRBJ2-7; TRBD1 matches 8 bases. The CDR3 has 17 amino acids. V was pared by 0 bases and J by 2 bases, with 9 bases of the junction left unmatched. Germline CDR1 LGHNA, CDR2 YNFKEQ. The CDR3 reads CASSQEATGTGAYEQYF. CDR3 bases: TGTGCCAGCAGCCAAGAGGCCACCGGGACAGGAGCCTACGAGCAGTACTTC.

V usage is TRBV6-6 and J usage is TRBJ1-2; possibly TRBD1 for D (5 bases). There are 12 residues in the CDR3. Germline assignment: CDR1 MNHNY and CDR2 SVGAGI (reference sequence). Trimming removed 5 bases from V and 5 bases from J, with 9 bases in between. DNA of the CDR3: TGTGCCAGCAGTCTAGCAGGGTATGGCTACACCTTC. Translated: CASSLAGYGYTF.

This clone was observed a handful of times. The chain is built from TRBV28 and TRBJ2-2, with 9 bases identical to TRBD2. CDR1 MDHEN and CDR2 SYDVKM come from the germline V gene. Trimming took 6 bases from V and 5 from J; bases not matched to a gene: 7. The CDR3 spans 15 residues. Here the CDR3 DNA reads TGTGCCAGCAGGATAGCGGGAGTTGGGACCGGGGAGCTGTTTTTT. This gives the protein CASRIAGVGTGELFF.

The CDR3, as DNA: TGCGCCAGCAGCATTGGGACAGGGTATGAGACCCAGTACTTC. It encodes CASSIGTGYETQYF. V usage is TRBV5-1 and J usage is TRBJ2-5; 9 bases are shared with TRBD1. The CDR3 is made up of 14 amino acids. J gave up 5 bases and V 4 bases, and 6 bases lay outside the gene matches. The germline CDR1 and CDR2 sequences are SGHRS and YFSETQ.

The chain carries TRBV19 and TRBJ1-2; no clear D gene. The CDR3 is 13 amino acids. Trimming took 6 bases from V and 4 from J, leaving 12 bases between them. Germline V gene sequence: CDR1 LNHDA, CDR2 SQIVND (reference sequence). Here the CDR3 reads CASRVAATYGYTF. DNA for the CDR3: TGTGCCAGTAGAGTCGCGGCTACCTATGGCTACACCTTC.

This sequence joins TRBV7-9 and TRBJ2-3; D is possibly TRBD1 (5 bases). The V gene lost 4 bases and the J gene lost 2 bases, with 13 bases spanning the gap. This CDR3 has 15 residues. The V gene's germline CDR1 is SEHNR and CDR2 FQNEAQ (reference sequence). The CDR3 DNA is TGTGCCAGCAGCTCAACGAGTGGGGCCACAGATACGCAGTATTTT. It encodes CASSSTSGATDTQYF.